This TCR beta chain was obtained from a study of cytomegalovirus exposure and HLA in healthy donors. Study observations and caveats: TCR beta sequences reportedly predicted the HLA-A and HLA-B alleles of most subjects accurately.

Germline V gene lookup returns CDR1 LNHDA and CDR2 SQIVND (reference sequence). The CDR3 is made up of 18 amino acids. V was pared by 5 bases and J by 3 bases, with 11 bases of the junction left unmatched. Researchers ran the PCR with 60 Vbeta and 13 Jbeta primers. Profiled with immunoSEQ multiplex PCR; TCRdb holds only in-frame clones, not every one. There are 100,000 to 150,000 clones in the sample; 55% to 75% occur only once, and about 2.6% lies in the top ten. To note about this clone: Its target is unknown.

The sequencing input was PBMCs. V is TRBV19 and J is TRBJ2-7, with TRBD2 matching over 15 bases. This receptor was obtained from a human donor in good health. The CDR3 spells CASSGRGLAGGARYEQYF. Here the CDR3 DNA reads TGTGCCAGTAGTGGGAGGGGACTAGCGGGAGGAGCGCGCTACGAGCAGTACTTC.